Below, 19 T cell receptor beta chains from the same sample are listed, as sequenced in a study of shared clonotypes between healthy human individuals. The table came from immunoSEQ multiplex PCR; TCRdb's copy has only in-frame clones and leaves some out. The table shows about 2 million clones, with 85% to 95% occurring only once. Sequences were obtained from naive CD4+ T cells sorted from blood. The subset was: CD45RA+ positively selected. These receptors all come from a young man in good health.

Here the CDR3 reads CASSYPGNEQYF. The CDR3, as DNA: TGTGCCAGCAGTTACCCAGGGAACGAGCAGTACTTC. The chain joins TRBV6-5 to TRBJ2-7; TRBD1 might be the D (5 bases). Per germline, CDR1 MNHEY and CDR2 SVGAGI. The CDR3 is made up of 12 amino acids. Trimming removed 2 bases at V and 5 bases at J, with 7 bases between.

V gene TRBV29-1 combines with J gene TRBJ2-7; tentative D call: TRBD1 (6 bases). From germline, CDR1 is SQVTM and CDR2 ANQGSEA. The CDR3 is made up of 12 amino acids. Trimming pared 4 bases from V and 2 bases from J, leaving 9 bases between. The CDR3 reads CSVGGQTYEQYF. In DNA, the CDR3 is TGCAGCGTTGGAGGACAGACCTACGAGCAGTACTTC.

The V call is TRBV9, the J call TRBJ2-2, with unresolved D. The germline CDR1 and CDR2 sequences are SGDLS and YYNGEE. V dropped 3 bases and J dropped 6 bases, with 3 bases sitting between them. The CDR3 has 11 amino acids. In nucleotides, the CDR3 is TGTGCCAGCAGCGCGGCCGGGGAGCTGTTTTTT. Translating it yields CASSAAGELFF.

CDR3 sequence: CASSESGGRGEAFF. DNA for the CDR3: TGCGCCAGCAGTGAGTCTGGAGGCAGGGGTGAAGCTTTCTTT. The chain links TRBV10-2 to TRBJ1-1; maybe TRBD1 (6 bases). The V gene lost 0 bases and the J gene lost 7 bases, with 12 bases spanning the gap. Per the germline V gene, CDR1 is WSHSY and CDR2 is SAAADI. The CDR3 sequence is 14 residues long.

About this clone: A much larger clone is a single base away; this may be a read error. The chain is built from TRBV27 and TRBJ1-5, with D unresolved. Looked up from germline, CDR1 is MNHEY and CDR2 is SMNVEV (reference sequence). This CDR3 comprises 15 residues. CDR3 loop: CASSFQSNSNRPQHF. CDR3 bases: TGTGCCAGCAGTTTTCAGTCCAATAGCAATCGGCCCCAGCATTTT.

The chain is built from TRBV28 and TRBJ2-7, with 10 nucleotides matching TRBD2. Germline V lookup: CDR1 MDHEN, CDR2 SYDVKM. The CDR3 covers 14 residues. V lost 5 bases, J lost 6 bases, and 7 bases stayed unmatched. DNA of the CDR3: TGTGCCAGCAGTCAAGCGGGGGGGCTTTTCGAGCAGTACTTC. It translates to CASSQAGGLFEQYF.

The V gene is TRBV21-1, the J gene TRBJ1-4; the table's D call, TRBD1, has no DNA check behind it. TRBV21-1 is a pseudogene segment. The CDR3 has 16 residues. CDR3 sequence reads: CASSRLGGQRSEKLFF. For the CDR3, the DNA is TGTGCCAGCAGCCGACTCGGGGGACAGCGCAGTGAAAAACTGTTTTTT.

In this sample, this clone turned up once. This chain links TRBV4-1 with TRBJ2-7; D might be TRBD1 (5 bases). Germline V gene data show CDR1 as MGHRA and CDR2 as YSYEKL. V was pared by 1 base and J by 4 bases, with 14 bases between. The CDR3 runs to 15 residues. The CDR3 DNA reads as TGCGCCAGCAGCCAAGGGGGCTTGTGGGAATACGAGCAGTACTTC. The encoded protein is CASSQGGLWEYEQYF.

V usage is TRBV7-2 and J usage is TRBJ1-1; D is possibly TRBD1 (6 bases). There are 14 residues in the CDR3. Deletions cut 5 bases from V and 7 bases from J, with 17 bases between. Germline V lookup: CDR1 SGHTA, CDR2 FQGNSA. Written as DNA, the CDR3 is TGTGCCAGCAGCCAGACCCAGGGGCCCTTTGAAGCTTTCTTT. Encoded protein: CASSQTQGPFEAFF.

The count of this clone is one. The rearrangement uses TRBV6-1 and TRBJ1-2, with D hard to call. The V end lost 4 bases, the J end lost 7 bases, and 10 bases lay between the germline ends. This CDR3 contains 12 residues. Germline CDR1 is MNHNS and CDR2 is SASEGT. The CDR3 protein is CASSAQPGGYTF. Here the CDR3 DNA reads TGTGCCAGCAGTGCGCAGCCGGGTGGCTACACCTTC.

The chain combines TRBV11-2 with TRBJ1-4; the D gene is possibly TRBD1 (6 bases). Trimming took off 6 bases at V and 0 bases at J, with 11 bases between the two ends. The CDR3 consists of 15 residues. The germline V gene encodes CDR1 SGHAT and CDR2 FQNNGV. CDR3 sequence (DNA): TGTGCCAGCAGTTCCCAGGGGTCAACTAATGAAAAACTGTTTTTT. Protein sequence: CASSSQGSTNEKLFF. Combining the CDR3 with reference TRBV11-2 and TRBJ1-4 gives the whole variable domain EAGVAQSPRYKIIEKRQSVAFWCNPISGHATLYWYQQILGQGPKLLIQFQNNGVVDDSQLPKDRFSAERLKGVDSTLKIQPAKLEDSAVYLCASSSQGSTNEKLFFGSGTQLSVL.

This clone was counted once. The chain is built from TRBV27 and TRBJ1-1, with D hard to call. Deletions cut 2 bases from V and 1 base from J, with 11 bases between. This CDR3 comprises 15 residues. Germline V gene lookup returns CDR1 MNHEY and CDR2 SMNVEV (reference sequence). The DNA of the CDR3 is TGTGCCAGCAGTTTAATTCCGGTGAAGAACACTGAAGCTTTCTTT. This sequence encodes CASSLIPVKNTEAFF.

The CDR3 DNA follows: TGTGCCAGCAGCGTCCCACAGGGGGGGGATGAAAAACTGTTTTTT. Translating gives CASSVPQGGDEKLFF. The rearrangement uses TRBV9 and TRBJ1-4; TRBD1 agrees at 8 bases. The CDR3 is 15 residues long. V dropped 2 bases and J dropped 6; count of bases not matched to a gene: 6. The germline V gene has CDR1 SGDLS and CDR2 YYNGEE.

The J gene is TRBJ2-7, the V gene TRBV21-1; the table names TRBD1, a call not compared with the DNA. TRBV21-1 is a pseudogene segment. This CDR3 spans 14 amino acids. The CDR3 DNA reads TGTGCCAGCAGCAATAGGGACAGCCTCTACGAGCAGTACTTC. It codes for CASSNRDSLYEQYF.

About this clone itself: Additional DNA sequences in this sample encode the identical CDR3. CDR3: CASSGGRGANVLTF. As DNA, the CDR3 is TGTGCCAGCAGTGGGGGGCGTGGGGCCAACGTCCTGACTTTC. The rearrangement joins TRBV28 to TRBJ2-6; D assignment may be TRBD1 or TRBD2 (6 bases each). Germline values: CDR1 MDHEN, CDR2 SYDVKM. Trimming took 5 bases from V and 3 from J, leaving 8 bases between them. CDR3 length equals 14 residues. The full variable domain, its missing parts supplied by reference TRBV28 and TRBJ2-6, is DVKVTQSSRYLVKRTGEKVFLECVQDMDHENMFWYRQDPGLGLRLIYFSYDVKMKEKGDIPEGYSVSREKKERFSLILESASTNQTSMYLCASSGGRGANVLTFGAGSRLTVL.

The genes are TRBV19 and TRBJ1-4; D gene ambiguous. V lost 0 bases and J 0 bases, leaving 8 bases between the germline ends. Germline V gene lookup returns CDR1 LNHDA and CDR2 SQIVND (reference sequence). The CDR3 covers 16 residues. In nucleotides, the CDR3 is TGTGCCAGTAGTATAGATGCAGGCGCAACTAATGAAAAACTGTTTTTT. Amino acid sequence: CASSIDAGATNEKLFF.

This chain joins TRBV20-1 and TRBJ1-1; D uncertain. CDR1 is DFQATT, CDR2 SNEGSKA, per germline (reference sequence). Trimming shortened V by 4 bases and J by 9 bases, and 9 bases separated the two germline ends. This CDR3 region has 10 residues. CDR3 nucleotides: TGCAGTGCTAACGTTCTTAAAGCTTTCTTT. This codes for CSANVLKAFF.

In its sample, this clone was seen once. The chain employs TRBV30 and TRBJ2-3, with 7 bases fitting TRBD2. Germline V gene sequence: CDR1 GTSNPN, CDR2 SVGIG (reference sequence). Germline trimming cut 0 bases from V and 5 bases from J; bases unmatched to any gene: 2. The length of the CDR3 is 13 residues. The CDR3 loop reads CAWSVGGIDTQYF. DNA for the CDR3: TGTGCCTGGAGTGTGGGGGGGATAGATACGCAGTATTTT. The full variable domain, rest sourced from reference TRBV30 and TRBJ2-3, is SQTIHQWPATLVQPVGSPLSLECTVEGTSNPNLYWYRQAAGRGLQLLFYSVGIGQISSEVPQNLSASRPQDRQFILSSKKLLLSDSGFYLCAWSVGGIDTQYFGPGTRLTVL.

The rearrangement uses TRBV18 and TRBJ2-7; no reliable D call. Germline CDR1 KGHSH, CDR2 LQKENI. This CDR3 has 13 residues. Deletions cut 3 bases from V and 0 bases from J, with 6 bases between. CDR3 protein: CASSPDASYEQYF. CDR3 bases: TGTGCCAGCTCACCCGACGCCTCCTACGAGCAGTACTTC.